A single sample is the source of the 20 T cell receptor beta chains below, sequenced in a study of human T cells and chemical hapten exposure. TCRdb re-derived calls from the RACE reads in MiXCR, one entry per CDR3 protein. Of approximately 75,000 distinct CDR3 sequences in the sample, about 9% were seen once. Indicated time point: patch test 2, 6 weeks after DPC sensitization. Treatment described: therapeutic diphenylcyclopropenone sensitization with weekly scalp DPC. This material consisted of whole blood, taken in connection with sensitization to the hapten diphenylcyclopropenone (DPC). Receptors were obtained from a woman between 50 and 59 years old with alopecia areata. Some clones in this sample may be carry-over from other donors' samples.

There are many counts of this clonotype. This chain connects TRBV29-1 to TRBJ1-2, with 9 bases that match TRBD1. Germline V gene lookup returns CDR1 SQVTM and CDR2 ANQGSEA. The CDR3 covers 14 residues. After removal of 2 bases from V and 3 bases from J, the junction contained 4 bases not matched to a gene. The DNA of the CDR3 is TGCAGCGTTGAACCCCGGACAGGGGACTATGGCTACACCTTC. Its translation: CSVEPRTGDYGYTF.

This clonotype was counted a few times. The chain links TRBV7-2 to TRBJ2-3, with TRBD2 matching 13 bases. There are 17 residues in the CDR3. With 5 bases clipped from V and 5 bases from J, the junction kept 10 bases outside the gene matches. From germline, CDR1 is SGHTA and CDR2 FQGNSA. Here the CDR3 reads CASSPLTSGGAIDTQYF. The CDR3 nucleotides are TGTGCCAGCAGCCCCCTCACTAGCGGGGGGGCGATAGATACGCAGTATTTT.

Only a few counts were recorded for this clonotype. CDR3 region: CASSLGVAAGTDTQYF. CDR3 sequence (DNA): TGTGCCAGCAGCTTGGGGGTAGCGGCGGGCACAGATACGCAGTATTTT. This chain links TRBV5-6 with TRBJ2-3, with D possibly matching TRBD2 (6 bases). V gave up 0 bases and J gave up 1 base, with 12 bases separating them. Germline V CDR1 and CDR2: SGHDT, YYEEEE. CDR3 size: 16 residues.

V usage is TRBV28 and J usage is TRBJ1-6, with D unresolved. Trimming took 3 bases from V and 5 from J, leaving 5 bases between them. There are 13 residues in the CDR3. Germline V lookup: CDR1 MDHEN, CDR2 SYDVKM. Here the CDR3 DNA reads TGTGCCAGCAGTTTGTGGGATAATTCACCCCTCCACTTT. Protein product: CASSLWDNSPLHF.

This sequence joins TRBV20-1 and TRBJ1-1; D ambiguous. This CDR3 is 15 amino acids long. The germline gives CDR1 DFQATT, CDR2 SNEGSKA (reference sequence). V lost 0 bases, J lost 0 bases, and 11 bases lay in between. This CDR3 reads CSARDPLSMNTEAFF. The CDR3 coding sequence is TGCAGTGCTAGAGATCCCCTCAGTATGAACACTGAAGCTTTCTTT.

CDR3 loop: CASSKTGGWEPQHF. The DNA of the CDR3 is TGTGCCAGTAGTAAGACAGGGGGCTGGGAGCCCCAGCATTTT. This chain uses TRBV19 with TRBJ1-5; 10 nucleotides match TRBD1. This CDR3 has 14 amino acids. Germline V gene lookup returns CDR1 LNHDA and CDR2 SQIVND (reference sequence). V trimming: 4 bases; J trimming: 8 bases; junction bases outside the gene matches: 5.

The chain combines TRBV5-1 with TRBJ2-7; no definite D call. V was cut by 4 bases and J by 2 bases, with 7 bases left in between. CDR1 and CDR2 from the germline V gene are SGHRS and YFSETQ. The CDR3 sequence is 12 residues long. CDR3: CASSPEAYEQYF. The CDR3 DNA is TGCGCCAGCAGCCCCGAGGCCTACGAGCAGTACTTC.

In its sample, this clonotype was seen a few times. The chain is built from TRBV6-2 or TRBV6-3 and TRBJ2-5, with 9 bases aligning to TRBD2. This CDR3 has 16 amino acids. Germline loops: CDR1 MNHEY, CDR2 SVGEGT. V gave up 4 bases and J gave up 3 bases; unmatched junction bases: 9. CDR3 region: CASSSLAGAFKETQYF. The CDR3 DNA follows: TGTGCCAGCAGTTCGTTAGCGGGGGCTTTCAAAGAGACCCAGTACTTC.

This sequence joins TRBV12-3 or TRBV12-4 and TRBJ1-2; TRBD1 aligns across 9 bases. Trimming at V came to 5 bases and at J to 4 bases, leaving 5 bases not matched to a gene. CDR3 length: 14 residues. CDR3 loop: CASSPGQGLYGYTF. In DNA form, the CDR3 reads TGTGCCAGCAGTCCTGGACAGGGGCTCTATGGCTACACCTTC.

This rearrangement joins TRBV27 to TRBJ2-7; perhaps TRBD1 as D (6 bases). The CDR3 totals 15 residues. V shed 0 bases and J shed 2 bases, with 11 bases lying between them. Germline V gives CDR1 MNHEY, CDR2 SMNVEV (reference sequence). This chain's CDR3 is CASSLSHRDTYEQYF. The CDR3 DNA reads TGTGCCAGCAGTTTATCGCACAGGGACACCTACGAGCAGTACTTC.

This clonotype was found a few times. This rearrangement joins TRBV2 to TRBJ1-1; no clear D gene. Trimming removed 10 bases at V and 0 bases at J, with 6 bases between. This CDR3 contains 11 residues. Germline assignment: CDR1 SNHLY and CDR2 FYNNEI. CDR3 sequence reads: CATKLNTEAFF. In DNA form, the CDR3 reads TGTGCCACAAAGCTGAACACTGAAGCTTTCTTT.

The rearrangement joins TRBV2 to TRBJ2-3; 13 positions match TRBD2. Germline CDR1 is SNHLY and CDR2 is FYNNEI. V was clipped by 5 bases and J by 4 bases; unmatched bases: 9. The CDR3 is made up of 17 amino acids. The CDR3 region is CASSPGLAGATADTQYF. CDR3 nucleotides: TGTGCCAGCAGTCCCGGACTAGCGGGAGCTACCGCAGATACGCAGTATTTT.

This clonotype has a handful of counts. V gene TRBV30 combines with J gene TRBJ1-1; D call uncertain. Trimming removed 2 bases at V and 0 bases at J, with 13 bases between. This CDR3 spans 15 amino acids. Germline CDR1 reads GTSNPN; CDR2 reads SVGIG (reference sequence). CDR3 in amino acids: CAWSHLLGVNTEAFF. In nucleotides, the CDR3 is TGTGCCTGGAGTCACCTTCTCGGGGTGAACACTGAAGCTTTCTTT.

V usage is TRBV11-2 and J usage is TRBJ2-7; 7 bases map to TRBD2. The CDR3 is 14 amino acids. The germline V gene has CDR1 SGHAT and CDR2 FQNNGV. V lost 1 base and J lost 5; bases outside the gene matches: 5. CDR3 DNA sequence: TGTGCCAGCAGCTTAGTTGCGGGAGCCCACGAGCAGTACTTC. This sequence encodes CASSLVAGAHEQYF. Full variable domain (remainder filled in from reference TRBV11-2 and TRBJ2-7): EAGVAQSPRYKIIEKRQSVAFWCNPISGHATLYWYQQILGQGPKLLIQFQNNGVVDDSQLPKDRFSAERLKGVDSTLKIQPAKLEDSAVYLCASSLVAGAHEQYFGPGTRLTVT.

This clonotype was counted at least ten times. The chain carries TRBV19 and TRBJ1-5; 11 bases are shared with TRBD1. V was pared by 7 bases and J by 4 bases, with 6 bases of the junction left unmatched. Germline CDR1 reads LNHDA; CDR2 reads SQIVND (reference sequence). The CDR3 has 15 residues. The CDR3 DNA follows: TGTGCCAGTATCACCGGGACAGGGGGTAATCAGCCCCAGCATTTT. Its protein product is CASITGTGGNQPQHF.

The chain joins TRBV12-3 or TRBV12-4 to TRBJ1-5; D gene ambiguous. V was clipped by 6 bases and J by 0 bases, with 12 bases between them. CDR3 size: 15 residues. CDR3 sequence: CASSPLGYSNQPQHF. The CDR3 DNA sequence: TGTGCCAGCAGCCCCCTCGGTTATAGCAATCAGCCCCAGCATTTT.

This clonotype has more than one count but fewer than ten. This sequence joins TRBV12-3 or TRBV12-4 and TRBJ1-5, with D hard to call. Trimming took 4 bases from V and 10 from J, leaving 11 bases between them. The CDR3 covers 12 residues. CDR3 bases: TGTGCCAGCAGTTCCGACCCTCGACCCCAGCATTTT. It codes for CASSSDPRPQHF.

The rearrangement uses TRBV13 and TRBJ2-7; the match to TRBD2 covers 13 bases. Trimming removed 3 bases from V and 6 bases from J; junction bases left unmatched: 5. CDR1 is PRHDT, CDR2 FYEKMQ, per germline (reference sequence). The CDR3 runs 15 residues. CDR3 sequence reads: CASSFPTSGGSEQYF. The DNA for the CDR3 is TGTGCCAGCAGCTTCCCGACTAGCGGGGGGAGCGAGCAGTACTTC.

This chain connects TRBV27 to TRBJ2-7, with 7 bases identical to TRBD2. The germline gives CDR1 MNHEY, CDR2 SMNVEV (reference sequence). The CDR3 is 16 amino acids. V dropped 4 bases and J dropped 7; count of bases not matched to a gene: 16. The CDR3 loop reads CASSSIPGREIGEQYF. The DNA for the CDR3 is TGTGCCAGCAGTTCTATCCCTGGGCGGGAGATCGGAGAGCAGTACTTC.

This clonotype was observed a handful of times. The chain has TRBV3-1 and TRBJ2-7; tentative D call: TRBD2 (6 bases). CDR3 length: 14 amino acids. Germline values: CDR1 LGHDT, CDR2 YNNKEL (reference sequence). The ends were cut back, 4 bases at V and 2 bases at J, with 12 bases in the middle. In DNA form, the CDR3 reads TGTGCCAGCAGCCGTGTGGAGGGAACCTACGAGCAGTACTTC. Translating it yields CASSRVEGTYEQYF.